This T cell receptor beta chain was sequenced for a study of blood T cell repertoires in COVID-19. Study summary: COVID-19 samples from acute and convalescent phases originated in the United States, Italy and Spain. Nucleic acid was either cDNA or gDNA, and it came from T cells, B-cell-depleted T cells, or PBMCs.

In this sample, this clone turned up once. Germline loops: CDR1 LGHDT, CDR2 YNNKEL (reference sequence). This CDR3 region has 15 residues. V was clipped by 4 bases and J by 5 bases, with 14 bases between them. In the authors' methods: Scientists estimated how many nucleated cells there were by amplifying reference gene primers. Produced via immunoSEQ multiplex PCR; TCRdb's table is partial and in-frame only. That table supplies the V and J calls and clone size; D and trimming were determined from the DNA. The profile shows around 370,000 clones, around 90% of them singletons. Sequenced input: peripheral blood. The receptor was isolated from a man aged 18 to 35 with active or convalescent COVID-19. The genes are TRBV3-1 (or the pseudogene TRBV3-2) and TRBJ2-2; tentative D call: TRBD1 (6 bases). CDR3 loop: CASSLKRGNTGELFF. CDR3 sequence (DNA): TGTGCCAGCAGCCTCAAAAGGGGGAATACCGGGGAGCTGTTTTTT.